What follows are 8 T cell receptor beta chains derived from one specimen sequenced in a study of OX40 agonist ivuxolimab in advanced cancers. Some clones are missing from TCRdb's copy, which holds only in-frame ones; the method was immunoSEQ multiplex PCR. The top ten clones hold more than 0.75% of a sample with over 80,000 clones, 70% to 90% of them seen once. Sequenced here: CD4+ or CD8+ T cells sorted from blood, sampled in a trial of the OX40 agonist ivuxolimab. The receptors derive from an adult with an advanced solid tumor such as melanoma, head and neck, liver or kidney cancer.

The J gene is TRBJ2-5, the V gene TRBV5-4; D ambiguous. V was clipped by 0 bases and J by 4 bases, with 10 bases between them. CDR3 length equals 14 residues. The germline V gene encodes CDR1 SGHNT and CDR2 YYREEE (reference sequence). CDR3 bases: TGTGCCAGCAGCTTGGACACGCCGACAGAGACCCAGTACTTC. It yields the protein CASSLDTPTETQYF.

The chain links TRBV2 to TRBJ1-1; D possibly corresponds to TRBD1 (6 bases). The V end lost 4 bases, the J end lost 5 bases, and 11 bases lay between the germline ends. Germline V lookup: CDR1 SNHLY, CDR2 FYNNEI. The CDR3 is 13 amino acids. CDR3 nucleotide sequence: TGTGCCAGCAGTGTCGGCAGGGGAACTGAAGCTTTCTTT. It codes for CASSVGRGTEAFF.

This chain's CDR3 is CASSQEGTGAYEQYF. The CDR3 DNA is TGTGCCAGCAGCCAAGAAGGGACAGGGGCCTACGAGCAGTACTTC. The genes are TRBV4-2 and TRBJ2-7; 10 nucleotides line up with TRBD1. The V segment lost 0 bases and the J segment 2 bases; nucleotides outside the gene matches: 1. Germline V gene data show CDR1 as LGHNA and CDR2 as YNFKEQ. The CDR3 consists of 15 residues.

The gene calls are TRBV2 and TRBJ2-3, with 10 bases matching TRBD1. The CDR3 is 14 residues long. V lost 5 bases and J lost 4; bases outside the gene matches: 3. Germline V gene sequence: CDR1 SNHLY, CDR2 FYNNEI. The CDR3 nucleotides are TGTGCCAGCAGTCCGACAGGGGGCGCAGATACGCAGTATTTT. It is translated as CASSPTGGADTQYF.

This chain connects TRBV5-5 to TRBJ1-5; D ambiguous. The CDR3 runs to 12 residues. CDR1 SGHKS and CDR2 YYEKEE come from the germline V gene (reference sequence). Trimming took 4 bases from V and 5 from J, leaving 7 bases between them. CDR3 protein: CASSPWDQPQHF. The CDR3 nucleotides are TGTGCCAGCAGCCCCTGGGATCAGCCCCAGCATTTT.

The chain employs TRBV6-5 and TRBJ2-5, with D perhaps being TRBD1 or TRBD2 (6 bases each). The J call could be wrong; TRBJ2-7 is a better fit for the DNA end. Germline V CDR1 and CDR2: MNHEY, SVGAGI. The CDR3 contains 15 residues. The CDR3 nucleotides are TGTGCCAGCAGAGTACCGGGGGCGCGAGCCTACGAGCAGTACTTC. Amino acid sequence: CASRVPGARAYEQYF.

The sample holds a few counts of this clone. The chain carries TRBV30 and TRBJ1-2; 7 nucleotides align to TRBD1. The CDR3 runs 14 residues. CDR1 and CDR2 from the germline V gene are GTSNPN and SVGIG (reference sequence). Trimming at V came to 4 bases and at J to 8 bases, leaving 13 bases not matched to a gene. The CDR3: CAWTRQGVGEGYTF. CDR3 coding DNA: TGTGCCTGGACCCGACAGGGAGTAGGAGAGGGCTACACCTTC.

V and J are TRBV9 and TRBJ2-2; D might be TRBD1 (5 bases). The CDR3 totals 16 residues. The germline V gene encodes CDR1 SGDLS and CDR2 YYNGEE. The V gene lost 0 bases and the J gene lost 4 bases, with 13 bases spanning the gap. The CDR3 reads CASSVVAGPSTGELFF. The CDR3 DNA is TGTGCCAGCAGCGTAGTGGCAGGGCCTAGCACCGGGGAGCTGTTTTTT.